The 5 T cell receptor beta chains below were found in one sample sequenced in a study of blood T cell repertoires in COVID-19. The method was immunoSEQ multiplex PCR; TCRdb's version includes in-frame clones alone and lacks a portion of them. Among 250,000 to 300,000 clones listed, around 86% were seen once. The specimen sequenced was peripheral blood. Source of these receptors: a woman in her twenties or thirties with active or convalescent COVID-19.

The V and J genes are TRBV5-1 and TRBJ1-1, with D possibly TRBD1 on 5 matching bases. Trimming removed 4 bases at V and 2 bases at J, with 12 bases between. The germline V gene encodes CDR1 SGHRS and CDR2 YFSETQ. CDR3 length equals 14 residues. The CDR3 region has the DNA TGCGCCAGCAGCCAGCGGGACGGTAACACTGAAGCTTTCTTT. Protein product: CASSQRDGNTEAFF.

This chain uses TRBV12-3 or TRBV12-4 with TRBJ2-5; 7 bases map to TRBD1. With V trimmed by 4 bases and J by 7 bases, 6 bases remained unmatched. This CDR3 comprises 13 residues. The CDR3 reads CASSSDRFGTQYF. CDR3 sequence (DNA): TGTGCCAGCAGTTCGGACAGGTTTGGGACCCAGTACTTC.

V gene TRBV7-2 combines with J gene TRBJ2-5; the D gene is possibly TRBD2 (7 bases). The CDR3 has 15 residues. Germline-derived CDR1 and CDR2 are SGHTA and FQGNSA. V shed 1 base and J shed 4 bases, with 13 bases lying between them. The CDR3 is CASSLVKGGAETQYF. In DNA, the CDR3 is TGTGCCAGCAGCTTAGTTAAAGGGGGGGCAGAGACCCAGTACTTC.

CDR3 sequence: CASSPAGASFYTF. The CDR3 DNA reads TGTGCCAGCTCACCAGCAGGGGCCTCTTTCTACACCTTC. The chain combines TRBV18 with TRBJ1-2; D possibly corresponds to TRBD1 (6 bases). V lost 2 bases and J lost 10, with 14 bases in between. The germline CDR1 and CDR2 sequences are KGHSH and LQKENI. The CDR3 contains 13 residues.

This clone showed up just once. The chain uses TRBV7-2 and TRBJ2-2; D call uncertain. The germline CDR1 and CDR2 sequences are SGHTA and FQGNSA. The V end was cut by 0 bases, the J end by 2 bases, with 7 bases between. CDR3 length equals 15 residues. CDR3 coding DNA: TGTGCCAGCAGCTTAGCGCGAGGAAACACCGGGGAGCTGTTTTTT. Translating gives CASSLARGNTGELFF.